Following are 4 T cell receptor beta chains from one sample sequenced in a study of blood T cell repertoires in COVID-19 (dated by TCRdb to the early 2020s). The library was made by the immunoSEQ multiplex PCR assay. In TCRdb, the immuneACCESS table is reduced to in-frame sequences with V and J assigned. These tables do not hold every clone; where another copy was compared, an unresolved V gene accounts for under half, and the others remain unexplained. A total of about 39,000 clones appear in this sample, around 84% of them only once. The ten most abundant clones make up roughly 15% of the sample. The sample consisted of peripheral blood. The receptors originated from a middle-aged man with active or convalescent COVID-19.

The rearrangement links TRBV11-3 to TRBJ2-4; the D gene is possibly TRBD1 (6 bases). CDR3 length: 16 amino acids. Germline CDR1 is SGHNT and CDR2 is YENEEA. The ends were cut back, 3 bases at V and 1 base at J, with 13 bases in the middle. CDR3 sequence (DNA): TGTGCCAGCAGCTTGGGATCCACAGGGGCCAAAAACATTCAGTACTTC. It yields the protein CASSLGSTGAKNIQYF.

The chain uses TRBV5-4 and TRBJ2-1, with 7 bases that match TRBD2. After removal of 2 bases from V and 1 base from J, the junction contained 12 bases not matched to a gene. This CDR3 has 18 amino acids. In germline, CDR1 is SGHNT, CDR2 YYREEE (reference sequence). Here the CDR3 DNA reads TGTGCCAGCAGCTTCTTGGCGGGGGTTACCCCTTCCTACAATGAGCAGTTCTTC. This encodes CASSFLAGVTPSYNEQFF.

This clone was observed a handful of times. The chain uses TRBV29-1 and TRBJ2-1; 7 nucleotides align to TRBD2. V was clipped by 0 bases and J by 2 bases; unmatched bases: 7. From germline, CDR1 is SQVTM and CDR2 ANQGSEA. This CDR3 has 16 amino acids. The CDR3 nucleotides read TGCAGCGTTGAAGACCGGGGGGAGGGAACCTACAATGAGCAGTTCTTC. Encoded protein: CSVEDRGEGTYNEQFF.

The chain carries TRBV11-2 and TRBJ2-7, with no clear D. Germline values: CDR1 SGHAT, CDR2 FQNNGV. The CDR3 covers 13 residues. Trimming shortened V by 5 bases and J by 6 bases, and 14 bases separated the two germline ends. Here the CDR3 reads CASSMYHGFEQYF. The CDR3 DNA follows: TGTGCCAGCAGCATGTATCACGGGTTCGAGCAGTACTTC.